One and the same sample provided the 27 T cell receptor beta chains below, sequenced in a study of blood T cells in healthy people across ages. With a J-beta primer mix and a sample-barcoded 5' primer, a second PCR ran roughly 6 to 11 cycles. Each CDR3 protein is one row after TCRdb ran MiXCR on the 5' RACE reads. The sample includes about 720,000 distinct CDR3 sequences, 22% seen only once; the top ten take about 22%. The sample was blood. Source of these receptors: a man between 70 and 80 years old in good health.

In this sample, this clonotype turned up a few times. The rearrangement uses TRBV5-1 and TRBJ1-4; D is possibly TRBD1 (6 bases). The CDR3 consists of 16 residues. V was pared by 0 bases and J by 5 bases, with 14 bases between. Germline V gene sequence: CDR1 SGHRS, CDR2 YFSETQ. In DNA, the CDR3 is TGCGCCAGCAGCTTGGCCTTGGTACAGGGAAATGAAAAACTGTTTTTT. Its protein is CASSLALVQGNEKLFF.

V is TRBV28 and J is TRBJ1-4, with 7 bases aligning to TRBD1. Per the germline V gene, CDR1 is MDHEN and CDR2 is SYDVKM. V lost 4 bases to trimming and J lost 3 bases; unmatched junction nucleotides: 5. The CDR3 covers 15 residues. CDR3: CASSSRGQSNEKLFF. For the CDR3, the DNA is TGTGCCAGCAGTTCCCGGGGACAGTCTAATGAAAAACTGTTTTTT.

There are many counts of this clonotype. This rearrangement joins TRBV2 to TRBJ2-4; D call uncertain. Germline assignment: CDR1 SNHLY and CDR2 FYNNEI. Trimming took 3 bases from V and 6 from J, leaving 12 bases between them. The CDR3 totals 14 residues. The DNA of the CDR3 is TGTGCCAGCAGTGAGGGTCGTACTGTAAACATTCAGTACTTC. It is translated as CASSEGRTVNIQYF. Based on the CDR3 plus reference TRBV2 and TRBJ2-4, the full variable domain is EPEVTQTPSHQVTQMGQEVILRCVPISNHLYFYWYRQILGQKVEFLVSFYNNEISEKSEIFDDQFSVERPDGSNFTLKIRSTKLEDSAMYFCASSEGRTVNIQYFGAGTRLSVL.

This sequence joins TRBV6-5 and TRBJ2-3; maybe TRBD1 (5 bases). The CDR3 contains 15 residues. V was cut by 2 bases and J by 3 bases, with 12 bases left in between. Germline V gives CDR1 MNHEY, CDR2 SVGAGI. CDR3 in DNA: TGTGCCAGCAGTTACCAGGGTAGTGGAACAGATACGCAGTATTTT. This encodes CASSYQGSGTDTQYF.

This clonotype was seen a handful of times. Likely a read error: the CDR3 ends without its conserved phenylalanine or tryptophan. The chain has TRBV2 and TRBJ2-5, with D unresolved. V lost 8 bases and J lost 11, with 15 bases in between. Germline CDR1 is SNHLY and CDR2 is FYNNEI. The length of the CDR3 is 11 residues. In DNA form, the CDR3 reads TGTGCCAGCGGTAAGATCTACAAGCAGTACGTC. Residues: CASGKIYKQYV.

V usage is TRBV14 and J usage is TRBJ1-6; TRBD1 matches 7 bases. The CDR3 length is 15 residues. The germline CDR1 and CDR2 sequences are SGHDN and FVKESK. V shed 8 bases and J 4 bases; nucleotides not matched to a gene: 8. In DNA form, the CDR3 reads TGTGCCAGCGCGTTGGGGACAGCGTATAATTCACCCCTCCACTTT. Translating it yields CASALGTAYNSPLHF.

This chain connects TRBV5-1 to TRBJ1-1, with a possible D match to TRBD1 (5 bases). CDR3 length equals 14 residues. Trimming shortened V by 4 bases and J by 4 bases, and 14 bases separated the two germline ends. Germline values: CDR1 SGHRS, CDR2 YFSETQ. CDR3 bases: TGCGCCAGCAGCGCAGGACGGGGACCCACTGAAGCTTTCTTT. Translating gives CASSAGRGPTEAFF.

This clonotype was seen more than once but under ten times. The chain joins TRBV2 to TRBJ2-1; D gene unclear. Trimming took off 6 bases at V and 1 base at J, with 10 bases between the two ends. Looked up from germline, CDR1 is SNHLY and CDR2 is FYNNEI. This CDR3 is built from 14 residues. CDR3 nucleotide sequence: TGTGCCAGCAGGATACTCAATTCCTACAATGAGCAGTTCTTC. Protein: CASRILNSYNEQFF.

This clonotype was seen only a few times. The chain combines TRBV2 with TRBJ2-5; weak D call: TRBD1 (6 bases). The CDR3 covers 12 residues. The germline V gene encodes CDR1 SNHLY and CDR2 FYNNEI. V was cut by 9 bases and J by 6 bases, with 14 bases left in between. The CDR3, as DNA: TGTGCCAGGAAGACAGGCTTAAAGACCCAGTACTTC. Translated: CARKTGLKTQYF.

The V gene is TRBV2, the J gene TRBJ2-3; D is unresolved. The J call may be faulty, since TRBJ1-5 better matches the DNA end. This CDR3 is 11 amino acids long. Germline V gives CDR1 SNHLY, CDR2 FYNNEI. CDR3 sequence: CASIIRDTQHF. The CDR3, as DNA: TGTGCCAGCATTATCCGGGATACGCAGCATTTT.

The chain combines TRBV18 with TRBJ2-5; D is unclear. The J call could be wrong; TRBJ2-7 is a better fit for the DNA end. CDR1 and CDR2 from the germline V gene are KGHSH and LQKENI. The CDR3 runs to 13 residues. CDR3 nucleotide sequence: TGTGCCAGCTCACCTGGCCCTGGCTACGAGCAGTACTTC. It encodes CASSPGPGYEQYF.

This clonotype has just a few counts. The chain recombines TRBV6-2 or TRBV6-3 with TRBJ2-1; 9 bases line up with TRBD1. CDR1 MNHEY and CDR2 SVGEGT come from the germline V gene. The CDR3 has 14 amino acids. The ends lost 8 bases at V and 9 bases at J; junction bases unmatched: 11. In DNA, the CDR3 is TGTGCCAGCTACCAGCCCTTGGGACAGGGTGAGCAGTTCTTC. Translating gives CASYQPLGQGEQFF.

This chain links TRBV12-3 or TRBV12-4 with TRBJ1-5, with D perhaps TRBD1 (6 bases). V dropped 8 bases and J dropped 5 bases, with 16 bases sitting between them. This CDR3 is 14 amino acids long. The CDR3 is CASSRTVGDQPQHF. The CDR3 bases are TGTGCCAGCTCAAGGACAGTAGGGGATCAGCCCCAGCATTTT.

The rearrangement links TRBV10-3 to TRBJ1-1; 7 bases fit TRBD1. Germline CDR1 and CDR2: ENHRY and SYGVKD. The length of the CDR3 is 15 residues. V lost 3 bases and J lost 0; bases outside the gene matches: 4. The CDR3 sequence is CAISDSTGMNTEAFF. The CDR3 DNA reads TGTGCCATCAGTGATTCGACAGGGATGAACACTGAAGCTTTCTTT.

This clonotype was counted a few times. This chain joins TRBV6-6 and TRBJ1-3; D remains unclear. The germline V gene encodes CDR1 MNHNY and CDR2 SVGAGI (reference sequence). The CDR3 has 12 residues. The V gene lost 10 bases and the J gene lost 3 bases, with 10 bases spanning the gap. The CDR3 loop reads CATRLDGNTIYF. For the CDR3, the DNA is TGTGCCACCCGACTCGATGGAAACACCATATATTTT.

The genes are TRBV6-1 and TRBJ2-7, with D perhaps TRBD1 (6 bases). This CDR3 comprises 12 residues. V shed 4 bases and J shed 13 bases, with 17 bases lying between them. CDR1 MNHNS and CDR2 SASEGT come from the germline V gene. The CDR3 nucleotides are TGTGCCAGCAGTGCCAGGGGCTGGGACACTTACGTC. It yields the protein CASSARGWDTYV.

This CDR3 is CASRRDRGTGYTF. The CDR3 DNA is TGTGCCAGCAGGCGGGACAGGGGAACGGGCTACACCTTC. J is TRBJ1-2 and V is TRBV7-9; 10 bases agree with TRBD1. The CDR3 spans 13 residues. In germline, CDR1 is SEHNR, CDR2 FQNEAQ (reference sequence). V trimming: 6 bases; J trimming: 8 bases; junction bases outside the gene matches: 6. Full variable domain (missing parts from reference TRBV7-9 and TRBJ1-2): DTGVSQNPRHKITKRGQNVTFRCDPISEHNRLYWYRQTLGQGPEFLTYFQNEAQLEKSRLLSDRFSAERPKGSFSTLEIQRTEQGDSAMYLCASRRDRGTGYTFGSGTRLTVV.

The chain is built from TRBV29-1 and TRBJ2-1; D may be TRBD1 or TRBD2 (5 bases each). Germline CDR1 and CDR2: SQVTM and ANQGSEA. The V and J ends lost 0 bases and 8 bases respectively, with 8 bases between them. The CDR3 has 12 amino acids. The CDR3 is CSVEEGRDEQFF. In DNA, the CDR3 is TGCAGCGTTGAAGAGGGGCGGGATGAGCAGTTCTTC.

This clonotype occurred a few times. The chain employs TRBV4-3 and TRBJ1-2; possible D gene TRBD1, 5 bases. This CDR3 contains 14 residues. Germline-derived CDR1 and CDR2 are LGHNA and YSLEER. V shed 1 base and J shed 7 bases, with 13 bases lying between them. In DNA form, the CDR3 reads TGCGCCAGCAGCCAAGGCCGGGGGATTAGTGGCTACACCTTC. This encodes CASSQGRGISGYTF.

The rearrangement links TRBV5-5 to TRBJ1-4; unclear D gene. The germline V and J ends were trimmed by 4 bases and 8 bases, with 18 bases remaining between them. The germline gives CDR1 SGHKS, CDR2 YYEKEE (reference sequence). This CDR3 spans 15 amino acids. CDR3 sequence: CASSLTPGLGEKLFF. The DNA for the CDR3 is TGTGCCAGCAGCCTAACGCCCGGACTAGGGGAAAAACTGTTTTTT.

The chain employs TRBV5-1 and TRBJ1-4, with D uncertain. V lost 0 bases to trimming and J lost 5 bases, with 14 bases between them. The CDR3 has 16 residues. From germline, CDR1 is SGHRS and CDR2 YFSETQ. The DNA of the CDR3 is TGCGCCAGCAGCTTGGGTGGCAGTTTACTAAATGAAAAACTGTTTTTT. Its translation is CASSLGGSLLNEKLFF.

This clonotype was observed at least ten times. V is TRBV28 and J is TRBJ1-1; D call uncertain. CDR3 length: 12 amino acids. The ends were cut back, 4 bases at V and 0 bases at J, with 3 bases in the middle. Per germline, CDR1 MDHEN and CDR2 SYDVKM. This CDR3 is CASSSVNTEAFF. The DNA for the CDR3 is TGTGCCAGCAGTTCAGTGAACACTGAAGCTTTCTTT. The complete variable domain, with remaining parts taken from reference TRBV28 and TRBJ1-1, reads DVKVTQSSRYLVKRTGEKVFLECVQDMDHENMFWYRQDPGLGLRLIYFSYDVKMKEKGDIPEGYSVSREKKERFSLILESASTNQTSMYLCASSSVNTEAFFGQGTRLTVV.

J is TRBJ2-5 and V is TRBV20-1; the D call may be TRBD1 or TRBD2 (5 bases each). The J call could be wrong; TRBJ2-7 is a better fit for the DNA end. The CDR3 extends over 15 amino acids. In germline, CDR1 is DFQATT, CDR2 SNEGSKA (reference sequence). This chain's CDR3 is CSAQDPGRPTYEQYF. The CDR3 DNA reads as TGCAGTGCCCAAGACCCGGGACGGCCCACCTACGAGCAGTACTTC.

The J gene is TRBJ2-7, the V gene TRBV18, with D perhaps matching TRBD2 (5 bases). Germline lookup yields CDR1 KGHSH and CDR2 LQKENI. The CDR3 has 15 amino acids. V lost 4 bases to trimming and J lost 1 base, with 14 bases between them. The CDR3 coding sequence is TGTGCCAGCTCACAAGGACCTTCGGGATCCTACGAGCAGTACGTC. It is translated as CASSQGPSGSYEQYV.

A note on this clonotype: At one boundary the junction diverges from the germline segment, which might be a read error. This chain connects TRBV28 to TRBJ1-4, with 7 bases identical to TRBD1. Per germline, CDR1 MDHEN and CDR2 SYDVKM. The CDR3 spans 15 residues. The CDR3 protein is CASSPRDRQDEKLFF. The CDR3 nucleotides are TGCGCCAGCAGTCCCCGGGACAGACAAGATGAAAAACTGTTTTTT. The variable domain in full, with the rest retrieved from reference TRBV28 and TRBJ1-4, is DVKVTQSSRYLVKRTGEKVFLECVQDMDHENMFWYRQDPGLGLRLIYFSYDVKMKEKGDIPEGYSVSREKKERFSLILESASTNQTSMYLCASSPRDRQDEKLFFGSGTQLSVL.

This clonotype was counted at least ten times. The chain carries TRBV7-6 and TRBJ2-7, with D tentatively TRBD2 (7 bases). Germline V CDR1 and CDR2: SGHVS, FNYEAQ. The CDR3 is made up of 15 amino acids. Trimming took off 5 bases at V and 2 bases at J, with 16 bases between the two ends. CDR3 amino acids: CASSLEGGLPYEQYF. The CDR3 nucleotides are TGTGCCAGCAGCCTGGAGGGGGGGCTCCCCTACGAGCAGTACTTC.

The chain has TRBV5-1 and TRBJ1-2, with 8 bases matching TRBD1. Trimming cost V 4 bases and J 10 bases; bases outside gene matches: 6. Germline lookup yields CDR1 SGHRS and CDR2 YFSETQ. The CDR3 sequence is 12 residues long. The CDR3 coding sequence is TGCGCCAGCAGCATCGGACAGGGAGCCTACACCTTC. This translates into CASSIGQGAYTF.